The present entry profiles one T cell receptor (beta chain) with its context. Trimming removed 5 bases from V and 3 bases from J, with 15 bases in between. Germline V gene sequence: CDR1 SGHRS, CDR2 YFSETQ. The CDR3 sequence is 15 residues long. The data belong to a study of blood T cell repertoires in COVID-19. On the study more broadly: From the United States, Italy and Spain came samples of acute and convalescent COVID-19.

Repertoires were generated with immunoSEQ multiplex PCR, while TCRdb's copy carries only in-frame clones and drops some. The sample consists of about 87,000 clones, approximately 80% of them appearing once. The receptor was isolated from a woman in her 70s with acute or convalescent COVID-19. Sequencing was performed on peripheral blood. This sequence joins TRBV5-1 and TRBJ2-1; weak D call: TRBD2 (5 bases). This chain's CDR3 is CASRLRELNYNEQFF. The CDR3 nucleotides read TGCGCCAGCAGACTGAGGGAGCTTAACTACAATGAGCAGTTCTTC. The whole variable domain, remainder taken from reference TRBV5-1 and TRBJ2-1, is KAGVTQTPRYLIKTRGQQVTLSCSPISGHRSVSWYQQTPGQGLQFLFEYFSETQRNKGNFPGRFSGRQFSNSRSEMNVSTLELGDSALYLCASRLRELNYNEQFFGPGTRLTVL.